This T cell receptor beta chain was documented in a study of T-cell memory formation after mild COVID-19. Study overall: The two donors had largely donor-specific TCR clusters.

TCRdb passed the 5' RACE reads through MiXCR, listing each CDR3 protein once. This sample yields about half a million distinct CDR3 sequences, of which roughly 18% are seen a single time; more than 9% belongs to the top ten. Germline V gene lookup returns CDR1 SGHAT and CDR2 FQNNGV. Trimming removed 4 bases from V and 8 bases from J; junction bases left unmatched: 16. This CDR3 comprises 16 residues. A note on this clonotype: Its matching antigen is unknown.

Findings and limits, study-wide: While clones contracting from day 15 to 85 were balanced between CD4 and CD8, later expanders leaned CD4+. In pre-infection memory, a portion of responding clones appeared, which suggested that cross-reactive memory joined.

Specimen: PBMCs or a T cell subset sorted from them (not recorded which). The chain combines TRBV11-2 with TRBJ2-7; 8 bases line up with TRBD2. This receptor was taken from an adult woman who had mild COVID-19 (a few samples of this study predate the infection). Cell type and time point are not known. The CDR3 sequence: CASSSRGGELPLQQYF. CDR3 bases: TGTGCCAGCAGCTCCCGGGGGGGGGAGCTACCGCTACAGCAGTACTTC.